Presented here are 22 T cell receptor beta chains from one specimen sequenced in a study of control samples from healthy donors and cancer patients. The protocol was immunoSEQ multiplex PCR, while the TCRdb copy is restricted to in-frame clones and leaves out a portion. The profile covers approximately 90,000 clones, with approximately 86% appearing a single time and under 25% taken by the ten largest. Sample: blood. The receptor set was obtained from a man in his thirties or forties in good health.

This clone was found a few times. The chain is built from TRBV6-5 and TRBJ1-1; 9 nucleotides match TRBD1. Trimming removed 8 bases from V and 1 base from J; junction bases left unmatched: 5. This CDR3 has 14 amino acids. Germline V gene data show CDR1 as MNHEY and CDR2 as SVGAGI. The CDR3 DNA reads as TGTGCCAGCCGGACAGGGGATTCGAACACTGAAGCTTTCTTT. This encodes CASRTGDSNTEAFF.

This chain uses TRBV29-1 with TRBJ1-1; 10 nucleotides match TRBD1. The CDR3 covers 15 residues. Germline loops: CDR1 SQVTM, CDR2 ANQGSEA. V shed 6 bases and J 0 bases; nucleotides not matched to a gene: 7. The CDR3 reads CSVVDRGNMNTEAFF. In nucleotides, the CDR3 is TGCAGCGTCGTGGACAGGGGGAACATGAACACTGAAGCTTTCTTT.

This chain joins TRBV4-1 and TRBJ1-1; possibly TRBD1 for D (5 bases). The V and J ends lost 0 bases and 1 base respectively, with 18 bases between them. CDR3 length: 18 residues. The germline CDR1 and CDR2 sequences are MGHRA and YSYEKL. CDR3 region: CASSQEQAGLLGNTEAFF. In DNA, the CDR3 is TGCGCCAGCAGCCAAGAACAGGCAGGCCTTTTGGGGAACACTGAAGCTTTCTTT.

This clone was detected once. The gene calls are TRBV5-1 and TRBJ2-2; 7 bases fit TRBD1. V was clipped by 3 bases and J by 3 bases; unmatched bases: 11. CDR3 length: 17 amino acids. CDR1 SGHRS and CDR2 YFSETQ come from the germline V gene. The CDR3 DNA reads TGCGCCAGCAGCTCTCTTGCACAGGGGAAGTACACCGGGGAGCTGTTTTTT. Translation gives CASSSLAQGKYTGELFF.

This clone was recorded once. The rearrangement joins TRBV3-1 (or the pseudogene TRBV3-2) to TRBJ1-1; a possible D gene is TRBD1 (6 bases). Trimming left V 3 bases short and J 0 bases short, with 17 bases between. This CDR3 region has 17 residues. The germline V gene has CDR1 LGHDT and CDR2 YNNKEL (reference sequence). The chain's CDR3 is CASSHPSSRTVNTEAFF. The CDR3 nucleotides read TGTGCCAGCAGCCATCCTTCAAGCAGGACAGTGAACACTGAAGCTTTCTTT.

This clone has a handful of counts. The rearrangement links TRBV11-2 to TRBJ1-6, with D hard to call. The V and J ends lost 3 bases and 3 bases respectively, with 6 bases between them. CDR3 length: 14 amino acids. Germline CDR1 SGHAT, CDR2 FQNNGV. The CDR3 DNA reads TGTGCCAGCAGCTTTAACAGCTATAATTCACCCCTCCACTTT. Translation gives CASSFNSYNSPLHF.

The chain joins TRBV18 to TRBJ1-1; D remains ambiguous. This CDR3 spans 19 amino acids. V gave up 3 bases and J gave up 0 bases, with 23 bases separating them. CDR1 KGHSH and CDR2 LQKENI come from the germline V gene. The CDR3: CASSPSLTRTIWMNTEAFF. DNA for the CDR3: TGTGCCAGCTCACCCTCCCTGACAAGGACGATTTGGATGAACACTGAAGCTTTCTTT.

V usage is TRBV19 and J usage is TRBJ1-1, with 10 bases identical to TRBD1. From germline, CDR1 is LNHDA and CDR2 SQIVND (reference sequence). Unmatched junction bases numbered 5, after V lost 3 bases and J lost 4 bases. There are 15 residues in the CDR3. The chain's CDR3 is CASSIGTGVVTEAFF. CDR3 nucleotides: TGTGCCAGTAGTATCGGGACAGGGGTGGTCACTGAAGCTTTCTTT.

In its sample, this clone was seen a few times. This chain links TRBV18 with TRBJ1-1; D is unresolved. In germline, CDR1 is KGHSH, CDR2 LQKENI. The CDR3 loop spans 15 amino acids. V lost 0 bases, J lost 3 bases, and 11 bases lay in between. The CDR3 spells CASSPPSGWDTEAFF. The CDR3 bases are TGTGCCAGCTCACCACCGTCGGGGTGGGACACTGAAGCTTTCTTT.

The genes are TRBV3-1 (or the pseudogene TRBV3-2) and TRBJ1-1, with TRBD1 matching over 7 bases. CDR1 is LGHDT, CDR2 YNNKEL, per germline (reference sequence). The CDR3 length is 13 residues. V was pared by 2 bases and J by 12 bases, with 9 bases of the junction left unmatched. The CDR3 protein is CASSQPRGRRTFF. The CDR3 DNA reads TGTGCCAGCAGCCAACCGAGGGGGCGGAGAACTTTCTTT.

Turning to this clone: This sample also contains other DNA sequences that code for the same CDR3. This sequence joins TRBV5-4 and TRBJ2-6; 7 nucleotides match TRBD1. The CDR3 has 15 amino acids. J gave up 4 bases and V 4 bases, and 5 bases lay outside the gene matches. Germline V gives CDR1 SGHNT, CDR2 YYREEE (reference sequence). CDR3 sequence (DNA): TGTGCCAGCAGCACGACAGGGAGCGGGGCCAACGTCCTGACTTTC. The encoded protein is CASSTTGSGANVLTF.

This rearrangement joins TRBV3-1 (or the pseudogene TRBV3-2) to TRBJ1-2, with TRBD1 as a possible D gene (5 bases). The CDR3 contains 14 residues. V lost 1 base, J lost 4 bases, and 10 bases lay in between. Germline CDR1 reads LGHDT; CDR2 reads YNNKEL (reference sequence). The CDR3 spells CASSQGIGVYGYTF. In DNA, the CDR3 is TGTGCCAGCAGCCAAGGAATAGGGGTCTATGGCTACACCTTC.

In its sample, this clone was seen once. The CDR3 bases are TGCAGCGTTGAAACAGACGGGACCTACGAGCAGTACTTC. Protein product: CSVETDGTYEQYF. V is TRBV29-1 and J is TRBJ2-7; tentatively, D is TRBD2 (5 bases). Per the germline V gene, CDR1 is SQVTM and CDR2 is ANQGSEA. The CDR3 spans 13 residues. Deletions cut 2 bases from V and 2 bases from J, with 10 bases between.

V and J are TRBV5-1 and TRBJ2-3; D is possibly TRBD1 (6 bases). The CDR3 contains 14 residues. Germline V gives CDR1 SGHRS, CDR2 YFSETQ. Trimming left V 3 bases short and J 1 base short, with 9 bases between. This CDR3 reads CASSSRTGTDTQYF. CDR3 in DNA: TGCGCCAGCAGCTCTCGGACAGGCACAGATACGCAGTATTTT. The full variable domain, rest sourced from reference TRBV5-1 and TRBJ2-3, is KAGVTQTPRYLIKTRGQQVTLSCSPISGHRSVSWYQQTPGQGLQFLFEYFSETQRNKGNFPGRFSGRQFSNSRSEMNVSTLELGDSALYLCASSSRTGTDTQYFGPGTRLTVL.

This clone was seen only once. The chain is built from TRBV30 and TRBJ2-7; 7 nucleotides match TRBD1. Trimming took 2 bases from V and 5 from J; bases not matched to a gene: 3. The CDR3 totals 12 residues. Germline loops: CDR1 GTSNPN, CDR2 SVGIG (reference sequence). The CDR3 nucleotides are TGTGCCTGGAGTCCCCAGGGGGACGAGCAGTACTTC. As protein: CAWSPQGDEQYF.

The V call is TRBV5-1, the J call TRBJ1-2; unclear D gene. Germline V gene lookup returns CDR1 SGHRS and CDR2 YFSETQ. Trimming removed 3 bases from V and 1 base from J, with 13 bases in between. This CDR3 contains 15 residues. CDR3: CASSWEGRVNYGYTF. DNA of the CDR3: TGCGCCAGCAGCTGGGAGGGAAGGGTTAACTATGGCTACACCTTC. The full variable domain, in which reference TRBV5-1 and TRBJ1-2 provide the parts outside the CDR3, is KAGVTQTPRYLIKTRGQQVTLSCSPISGHRSVSWYQQTPGQGLQFLFEYFSETQRNKGNFPGRFSGRQFSNSRSEMNVSTLELGDSALYLCASSWEGRVNYGYTFGSGTRLTVV.

The chain combines TRBV9 with TRBJ2-5, with 10 bases aligning to TRBD2. V was clipped by 3 bases and J by 4 bases; unmatched bases: 3. Germline CDR1 and CDR2: SGDLS and YYNGEE. CDR3 size: 14 residues. In nucleotides, the CDR3 is TGTGCCAGCAGCGGTAGCGGGGGGTCAGAGACCCAGTACTTC. The encoded protein is CASSGSGGSETQYF.

The genes are TRBV11-1 and TRBJ2-1, with D unresolved. Per germline, CDR1 SGHAT and CDR2 FQDESV (reference sequence). V was shortened by 1 base and J by 0 bases, with 10 bases between the two germline ends. The CDR3 sequence is 16 residues long. The CDR3: CASSLDGRSSYNEQFF. Written as DNA, the CDR3 is TGTGCCAGCAGCTTAGACGGCAGAAGCTCCTACAATGAGCAGTTCTTC.

CDR3: CASSTDPGGLTEAFF. The CDR3 nucleotides are TGCGCCAGCAGCACAGACCCAGGGGGCCTGACTGAAGCTTTCTTT. The rearrangement links TRBV5-1 to TRBJ1-1, with 8 bases fitting TRBD1. From germline, CDR1 is SGHRS and CDR2 YFSETQ. V dropped 4 bases and J dropped 5; count of bases not matched to a gene: 10. This CDR3 has 15 residues.

The V and J genes are TRBV19 and TRBJ1-1; D gene ambiguous. The CDR3 has 14 residues. Trimming took 6 bases from V and 1 from J, leaving 12 bases between them. CDR1 and CDR2 from the germline V gene are LNHDA and SQIVND (reference sequence). CDR3 bases: TGTGCCAGTAGGGAGTGGCAAACGAACACTGAAGCTTTCTTT. It is translated as CASREWQTNTEAFF. The full variable domain, in which reference TRBV19 and TRBJ1-1 provide the parts outside the CDR3, is DGGITQSPKYLFRKEGQNVTLSCEQNLNHDAMYWYRQDPGQGLRLIYYSQIVNDFQKGDIAEGYSVSREKKESFPLTVTSAQKNPTAFYLCASREWQTNTEAFFGQGTRLTVV.

This clone was observed a single time. The V and J genes are TRBV14 and TRBJ2-1; TRBD2 matches 13 bases. The CDR3 consists of 19 residues. With V trimmed by 0 bases and J by 4 bases, 9 bases remained unmatched. Germline assignment: CDR1 SGHDN and CDR2 FVKESK. The CDR3 DNA follows: TGTGCCAGCAGCCAAGATATGGGGACTAGCGGGGTTTTTTACAATGAGCAGTTCTTC. Amino acids: CASSQDMGTSGVFYNEQFF.

The chain carries TRBV6-1 and TRBJ1-1; weak D call: TRBD1 (5 bases). CDR1 is MNHNS and CDR2 is SASEGT in the germline V gene. V lost 1 base and J lost 2, with 8 bases in between. The CDR3 spans 14 residues. The CDR3 loop is CASSEGQYNTEAFF. For the CDR3, the DNA is TGTGCCAGCAGTGAAGGACAGTATAACACTGAAGCTTTCTTT.